The 10 T cell receptor beta chains reported below all come from one sample, sequenced in a study of T-cell reconstitution after alpha-beta-depleted transplantation in children. Construction of the TCRbeta library involved unique molecular identifiers. TCRdb independently ran MiXCR on the PCR reads; one entry per CDR3 protein. This sample has 900,000 or so distinct CDR3 sequences, with around 15% found just once. Specimen: PBMCs, mostly from graft donor cells, collected 360 days after TCRalphabeta/CD19-depleted stem cell transplant. The receptors derive from a male patient under 18 who had a stem cell transplant for acute lymphoblastic leukemia, so the T cells may come from the graft donor.

The J gene is TRBJ1-4, the V gene TRBV12-3 or TRBV12-4; no definite D call. This CDR3 region has 14 residues. V lost 4 bases to trimming and J lost 7 bases, with 13 bases between them. As DNA, the CDR3 is TGTGCCAGCAGTTGGGTGACCTGGGGTGAAAAACTGTTTTTT. It translates to CASSWVTWGEKLFF.

The rearrangement links TRBV7-9 to TRBJ1-1; D possibly corresponds to TRBD1 (6 bases). CDR3 size: 15 residues. CDR1 SEHNR and CDR2 FQNEAQ come from the germline V gene (reference sequence). The V and J ends lost 5 bases and 1 base respectively, with 14 bases between them. The CDR3 DNA reads as TGTGCCAGCAGCGCAGAGCCAGGGGCGAACACTGAAGCTTTCTTT. It yields the protein CASSAEPGANTEAFF.

The rearrangement uses TRBV11-1 and TRBJ2-3; 8 bases map to TRBD1. The CDR3 covers 15 residues. Germline V CDR1 and CDR2: SGHAT, FQDESV (reference sequence). V dropped 5 bases and J dropped 4; count of bases not matched to a gene: 8. The CDR3 loop reads CASSPRGTGADTQYF. Written as DNA, the CDR3 is TGTGCCAGCAGCCCCCGCGGGACAGGAGCAGATACGCAGTATTTT.

This clonotype turned up a few times. V is TRBV27 and J is TRBJ2-1; 15 positions match TRBD2. This CDR3 comprises 17 residues. Germline V lookup: CDR1 MNHEY, CDR2 SMNVEV (reference sequence). V dropped 8 bases and J dropped 0; count of bases not matched to a gene: 5. The CDR3 loop is CASLGLAGGNSYNEQFF. The CDR3, as DNA: TGTGCCAGCCTAGGACTAGCGGGAGGGAACTCCTACAATGAGCAGTTCTTC.

The chain links TRBV2 to TRBJ2-3; D unresolved. The CDR3 is made up of 14 amino acids. Trimming removed 2 bases at V and 5 bases at J, with 11 bases between. Per the germline V gene, CDR1 is SNHLY and CDR2 is FYNNEI. DNA for the CDR3: TGTGCCAGCAGTGAACGGCCCCTCGGAGATACGCAGTATTTT. Translation: CASSERPLGDTQYF.

This chain uses TRBV4-1 with TRBJ2-1; 8 nucleotides line up with TRBD2. J was trimmed by 4 bases and V by 0 bases; bases with no gene match: 5. CDR3 length: 16 amino acids. CDR1 and CDR2 (germline): MGHRA, YSYEKL. This CDR3 is CASSQDTGGPYNEQFF. The CDR3 DNA reads as TGCGCCAGCAGCCAAGATACGGGAGGGCCTTACAATGAGCAGTTCTTC.

The J gene is TRBJ1-3, the V gene TRBV5-6; no clear D gene. The germline gives CDR1 SGHDT, CDR2 YYEEEE. Deletions cut 0 bases from V and 10 bases from J, with 11 bases between. This CDR3 contains 13 residues. CDR3 bases: TGTGCCAGCAGCTTGGAGGACCGCCCTACCATATATTTT. Residues: CASSLEDRPTIYF.

The chain couples TRBV6-5 to TRBJ2-7; possible D gene TRBD2, 5 bases. The CDR3 covers 16 residues. Germline V gene lookup returns CDR1 MNHEY and CDR2 SVGAGI. Trimming cost V 4 bases and J 3 bases, with 19 bases left between them. In DNA form, the CDR3 reads TGTGCCAGCAGTTCCCTGACTATTACCCCTGACTACGAGCAGTACTTC. Amino acids: CASSSLTITPDYEQYF.

This clonotype was counted between two and nine times. The V gene is TRBV5-1, the J gene TRBJ1-4; D unresolved. CDR3 length: 14 residues. Germline CDR1 is SGHRS and CDR2 is YFSETQ. The germline V and J ends were trimmed by 5 bases and 3 bases, with 11 bases remaining between them. CDR3 bases: TGCGCCAGCAGATTCGGGCGAGCTAATGAAAAACTGTTTTTT. Encoded protein: CASRFGRANEKLFF.

The CDR3 bases are TGTGCCAGCAGTTTGGGGACGGCCTACTACGAGCAGTACTTC. Amino acids: CASSLGTAYYEQYF. This sequence joins TRBV12-3 or TRBV12-4 and TRBJ2-7; TRBD1 or TRBD2 may be the D gene (5 bases each). V was pared by 3 bases and J by 3 bases, with 12 bases between. The length of the CDR3 is 14 residues.